These 31 T cell receptor beta chains share one sample of origin, sequenced in a study of identical twins (TCRdb year 2016). Library preparation was by 5' RACE. The instrument was an Illumina HiSeq 2000. Using fastp at Q25 and MiXCR, TCRdb reprocessed the public reads and kept productive beta chains. Entries that share a CDR3 protein sequence are merged under the most common genes and DNA. The sample includes 650,000 to 750,000 distinct CDR3 sequences, with 21% observed a single time. The ten largest clones take up about 4.3% of the sample. These data were also filed under a second study, of T cells expressing NK-cell markers.

The sample consisted of PBMCs. Source of these receptors: a woman between 18 and 29 years old in good health.

There are a few counts of this clonotype. J is TRBJ2-7 and V is TRBV5-1; 8 positions match TRBD2. V lost 4 bases to trimming and J lost 3 bases; unmatched junction nucleotides: 6. CDR3 length: 14 amino acids. Germline V gene data show CDR1 as SGHRS and CDR2 as YFSETQ. The CDR3 DNA reads as TGCGCCAGCAGCACCGGGGGGGCTGGCTACGAGCAGTACTTC. This sequence encodes CASSTGGAGYEQYF.

This clonotype was observed a handful of times. The chain carries TRBV7-9 and TRBJ2-3; 11 nucleotides match TRBD1. V lost 5 bases, J lost 5 bases, and 9 bases stayed unmatched. CDR3 length: 16 residues. Germline V gene sequence: CDR1 SEHNR, CDR2 FQNEAQ (reference sequence). The CDR3 region has the DNA TGTGCCAGCAGCCGTCCACGGGACAGGGGGTTAGATACGCAGTATTTT. Translated: CASSRPRDRGLDTQYF.

In its sample, this clonotype was seen many times. The rearrangement joins TRBV7-2 to TRBJ2-3; 7 positions match TRBD1. Trimming took 5 bases from V and 9 from J; bases not matched to a gene: 5. The CDR3 runs to 12 residues. Germline V gene lookup returns CDR1 SGHTA and CDR2 FQGNSA. CDR3 DNA sequence: TGTGCCAGCAGCCCAAGACAGGGAACGCAGTATTTT. Its protein product is CASSPRQGTQYF. Full variable domain (rest looked up from reference TRBV7-2 and TRBJ2-3): GAGVSQSPSNKVTEKGKDVELRCDPISGHTALYWYRQSLGQGLEFLIYFQGNSAPDKSGLPSDRFSAERTGGSVSTLTIQRTQQEDSAVYLCASSPRQGTQYFGPGTRLTVL.

V usage is TRBV6-1 and J usage is TRBJ2-3; D remains unclear. In germline, CDR1 is MNHNS, CDR2 SASEGT. V lost 3 bases, J lost 4 bases, and 17 bases lay in between. The CDR3 runs 16 residues. The CDR3 DNA follows: TGTGCCAGCAGTGATTTCGACCCAAACCCCCCAGATACGCAGTATTTT. Translation: CASSDFDPNPPDTQYF.

The chain couples TRBV27 to TRBJ2-2, with 9 bases aligning to TRBD1. The CDR3 loop spans 16 amino acids. Germline CDR1 and CDR2: MNHEY and SMNVEV (reference sequence). The V segment lost 8 bases and the J segment 5 bases; nucleotides outside the gene matches: 12. The chain's CDR3 is CASFAHGTGWTGELFF. The CDR3 coding sequence is TGTGCCAGCTTTGCACACGGGACAGGGTGGACCGGGGAGCTGTTTTTT.

This chain connects TRBV20-1 to TRBJ2-1; unclear D gene. CDR1 DFQATT and CDR2 SNEGSKA come from the germline V gene (reference sequence). The length of the CDR3 is 16 residues. Trimming left V 0 bases short and J 4 bases short, with 16 bases between. CDR3 region: CSARDLVNPSYNEQFF. CDR3 DNA sequence: TGCAGTGCTAGAGATCTCGTAAACCCCTCATACAATGAGCAGTTCTTC.

V is TRBV12-3 or TRBV12-4 and J is TRBJ2-7; 9 nucleotides agree with TRBD2. Trimming removed 1 base from V and 6 bases from J; junction bases left unmatched: 4. The CDR3 contains 14 residues. CDR3 coding DNA: TGTGCCAGCAGTTTAGAGGTAGCGGGAGCCGAGCAGTACTTC. It codes for CASSLEVAGAEQYF.

This clonotype was recorded a few times. This chain connects TRBV20-1 to TRBJ2-1; D is unresolved. This CDR3 is 11 amino acids long. Germline V lookup: CDR1 DFQATT, CDR2 SNEGSKA (reference sequence). DNA for the CDR3: TGCAGCGCCCCGCTTCAAGGTGAGCAGTTCTTC. Translating it yields CSAPLQGEQFF.

This clonotype was counted between two and nine times. This chain connects TRBV6-5 to TRBJ2-3, with a weak D call TRBD2 (5 bases). Germline V gives CDR1 MNHEY, CDR2 SVGAGI. V dropped 4 bases and J dropped 0 bases, with 14 bases sitting between them. The CDR3 extends over 16 amino acids. This CDR3 reads CASSSRVTGSTDTQYF. The CDR3 DNA reads as TGTGCCAGCAGTTCGCGCGTGACGGGAAGCACAGATACGCAGTATTTT.

J is TRBJ2-5 and V is TRBV6-5; maybe TRBD1 (5 bases). With 4 bases removed from V and 6 bases from J, the gap between germline ends came to 15 bases. Germline V gene sequence: CDR1 MNHEY, CDR2 SVGAGI. This CDR3 has 14 residues. CDR3 protein: CASSSPLAGQTQYF. The CDR3 DNA is TGTGCCAGCAGTTCCCCCCTTGCAGGGCAGACCCAGTACTTC.

The table lists this clonotype with a few counts. The chain links TRBV12-3 or TRBV12-4 to TRBJ1-1; D gene ambiguous. V was pared by 2 bases and J by 10 bases, with 17 bases between. The CDR3 is made up of 14 amino acids. DNA of the CDR3: TGTGCCAGCAGTTTAATGGGCTCCACAAGAGGAGCTTTCTTT. Protein: CASSLMGSTRGAFF.

The CDR3 DNA follows: TGTGCCAGTAGTATCTGGGAGGGGGCGAACTCCTACGAGCAGTACTTC. Translation gives CASSIWEGANSYEQYF. V and J are TRBV19 and TRBJ2-7; D may correspond to TRBD1 or TRBD2 (7 bases each). CDR1 is LNHDA and CDR2 is SQIVND in the germline V gene (reference sequence). Trimming took off 3 bases at V and 0 bases at J, with 15 bases between the two ends. There are 16 residues in the CDR3.

This clonotype was seen many times. The V call is TRBV7-9, the J call TRBJ2-1; TRBD2 agrees at 12 bases. J lost 7 bases, V lost 4 bases, and 5 bases had no gene match. Germline values: CDR1 SEHNR, CDR2 FQNEAQ (reference sequence). This CDR3 has 15 amino acids. CDR3 nucleotide sequence: TGTGCCAGCAGCTCTAGCGGGAGGGCCGAGAATGAGCAGTTCTTC. It specifies CASSSSGRAENEQFF. Full variable domain (outside the CDR3, taken from reference TRBV7-9 and TRBJ2-1): DTGVSQNPRHKITKRGQNVTFRCDPISEHNRLYWYRQTLGQGPEFLTYFQNEAQLEKSRLLSDRFSAERPKGSFSTLEIQRTEQGDSAMYLCASSSSGRAENEQFFGPGTRLTVL.

In this sample, this clonotype turned up a few times. The chain joins TRBV5-6 to TRBJ2-3; maybe TRBD1 (6 bases). V lost 3 bases to trimming and J lost 5 bases, with 10 bases between them. The V gene's germline CDR1 is SGHDT and CDR2 YYEEEE. The CDR3 has 13 amino acids. DNA of the CDR3: TGTGCCAGCAGCTACAGGGTTAAAGATACGCAGTATTTT. Translation gives CASSYRVKDTQYF. The whole variable domain, remainder taken from reference TRBV5-6 and TRBJ2-3, is DAGVTQSPTHLIKTRGQQVTLRCSPKSGHDTVSWYQQALGQGPQFIFQYYEEEERQRGNFPDRFSGHQFPNYSSELNVNALLLGDSALYLCASSYRVKDTQYFGPGTRLTVL.

V and J are TRBV20-1 and TRBJ2-5, with D uncertain. Trimming stripped 0 bases from V and 7 bases from J, with 18 bases between. This CDR3 contains 15 residues. Germline CDR1 is DFQATT and CDR2 is SNEGSKA (reference sequence). The CDR3 region is CSARDPKTIIGTQYF. The CDR3 DNA sequence: TGCAGTGCTAGAGATCCCAAAACCATCATTGGGACCCAGTACTTC.

In its sample, this clonotype was seen a few times. The gene calls are TRBV5-1 and TRBJ2-1; possibly TRBD1 for D (5 bases). The V end was cut by 4 bases, the J end by 8 bases, with 13 bases between. The CDR3 covers 13 residues. Germline values: CDR1 SGHRS, CDR2 YFSETQ. The CDR3 here is CASSQPQGYEQFF. The CDR3 DNA reads as TGCGCCAGCAGCCAACCGCAGGGCTATGAGCAGTTCTTC.

This clonotype was seen more than once but under ten times. The rearrangement links TRBV6-1 to TRBJ2-1; the match to TRBD2 covers 10 bases. The CDR3 sequence is 15 residues long. CDR1 MNHNS and CDR2 SASEGT come from the germline V gene. Trimming took 6 bases from V and 10 from J; bases not matched to a gene: 12. CDR3 residues: CASSPNLAGEYEQFF. For the CDR3, the DNA is TGTGCCAGCAGCCCCAACCTAGCGGGAGAATACGAGCAGTTCTTC.

This clonotype was recorded a few times. The genes are TRBV11-3 and TRBJ2-2, with D hard to call. CDR1 and CDR2 (germline): SGHNT, YENEEA. V was shortened by 5 bases and J by 4 bases, with 14 bases between the two germline ends. The CDR3 has 15 residues. The CDR3 spells CASSPQSSVTGELFF. In nucleotides, the CDR3 is TGTGCCAGCAGCCCACAGTCATCGGTCACCGGGGAGCTGTTTTTT.

In its sample, this clonotype was seen a few times. CDR3: CASSLIVSSYEQYF. The CDR3, as DNA: TGCGCCAGCAGCTTGATAGTCAGCTCCTACGAGCAGTACTTC. The rearrangement joins TRBV5-1 to TRBJ2-7; D unclear. Deletions cut 1 base from V and 0 bases from J, with 8 bases between. Germline V gene data show CDR1 as SGHRS and CDR2 as YFSETQ. The CDR3 is 14 residues long.

The rearrangement joins TRBV6-5 to TRBJ2-1, with TRBD2 matching 13 bases. After removal of 4 bases from V and 5 bases from J, the junction contained 5 bases not matched to a gene. Germline V lookup: CDR1 MNHEY, CDR2 SVGAGI. The CDR3 runs 16 residues. CDR3 in amino acids: CASSWTSGSANNEQFF. In DNA form, the CDR3 reads TGTGCCAGCAGTTGGACTAGCGGGAGCGCCAACAATGAGCAGTTCTTC.

The CDR3, as DNA: TGTGCCAGCAGCGTAGAATCGAGGAACACTGAAGCTTTCTTT. Translation: CASSVESRNTEAFF. The chain couples TRBV9 to TRBJ1-1; D is ambiguous. The ends were cut back, 0 bases at V and 1 base at J, with 7 bases in the middle. This CDR3 region has 14 residues. Germline loops: CDR1 SGDLS, CDR2 YYNGEE.

The table lists this clonotype with many counts. The chain couples TRBV7-2 to TRBJ2-3; D is perhaps TRBD1 (5 bases). V lost 2 bases and J 3 bases, leaving 9 bases between the germline ends. CDR3 length equals 14 residues. Germline assignment: CDR1 SGHTA and CDR2 FQGNSA. The CDR3 nucleotides are TGTGCCAGCAGCTTAAGGGGCAGGACAGATACGCAGTATTTT. Translating it yields CASSLRGRTDTQYF.

V is TRBV4-2 and J is TRBJ2-1; 11 bases are shared with TRBD2. CDR3 length: 16 residues. V shed 5 bases and J 1 base; nucleotides not matched to a gene: 4. CDR1 is LGHNA and CDR2 is YNFKEQ in the germline V gene. CDR3 region: CASSTPSGGSYNEQFF. CDR3 in DNA: TGTGCCAGCAGCACTCCTAGCGGGGGGTCCTACAATGAGCAGTTCTTC.

The J gene is TRBJ2-7, the V gene TRBV30, with 10 bases fitting TRBD2. The CDR3 consists of 15 residues. Germline V gene data show CDR1 as GTSNPN and CDR2 as SVGIG (reference sequence). The V and J ends lost 0 bases and 3 bases, in that order; junction bases with no gene match: 5. DNA of the CDR3: TGTGCCTGGAGTGTATTAGCGGGGGGTCTCTACGAGCAGTACTTC. Its translation is CAWSVLAGGLYEQYF.

The chain combines TRBV5-1 with TRBJ2-1, with a possible D match to TRBD2 (6 bases). Per germline, CDR1 SGHRS and CDR2 YFSETQ. The CDR3 loop spans 15 amino acids. Trimming shortened V by 4 bases and J by 10 bases, and 21 bases separated the two germline ends. This CDR3 reads CASSPGLGRGTEQFF. Written as DNA, the CDR3 is TGCGCCAGCAGCCCGGGACTTGGGCGGGGCACGGAGCAGTTCTTC.

This clonotype occurred many times. The gene calls are TRBV11-2 and TRBJ2-3, with 9 bases matching TRBD2. Trimming at V came to 3 bases and at J to 1 base, leaving 11 bases not matched to a gene. The CDR3 contains 18 residues. CDR1 and CDR2 from the germline V gene are SGHAT and FQNNGV. The CDR3 DNA reads TGTGCCAGCAGCTTCTCGGGACTAGCCTTCCCCCGCACAGATACGCAGTATTTT. It is translated as CASSFSGLAFPRTDTQYF.

This clonotype has more than one count but fewer than ten. This chain links TRBV20-1 with TRBJ2-7; D is ambiguous. The CDR3 spans 12 residues. With 0 bases removed from V and 3 bases from J, the gap between germline ends came to 6 bases. The germline V gene has CDR1 DFQATT and CDR2 SNEGSKA (reference sequence). The CDR3 region has the DNA TGCAGTGCTAGAGATATGAGCTACGAGCAGTACTTC. Protein sequence: CSARDMSYEQYF.

This clonotype has just a few counts. The V and J genes are TRBV20-1 and TRBJ2-1, with 8 bases fitting TRBD2. V trimming: 0 bases; J trimming: 4 bases; junction bases outside the gene matches: 11. The germline gives CDR1 DFQATT, CDR2 SNEGSKA (reference sequence). This CDR3 comprises 17 residues. The CDR3 nucleotides are TGCAGTGCTAGAGATTTTACGGGAGGGCTGTCGTACAATGAGCAGTTCTTC. Its translation: CSARDFTGGLSYNEQFF.

This clonotype was seen only a few times. The chain carries TRBV5-1 and TRBJ2-7; D possibly corresponds to TRBD1 (5 bases). The V gene's germline CDR1 is SGHRS and CDR2 YFSETQ. Trimming cost V 4 bases and J 3 bases, with 14 bases left between them. There are 14 residues in the CDR3. Here the CDR3 reads CASSHSQAYYEQYF. In DNA form, the CDR3 reads TGCGCCAGCAGCCACTCACAGGCATACTACGAGCAGTACTTC.

The chain recombines TRBV6-5 with TRBJ1-6; tentative D call: TRBD1 (6 bases). With 1 base removed from V and 10 bases from J, the gap between germline ends came to 17 bases. The CDR3 runs 16 residues. In germline, CDR1 is MNHEY, CDR2 SVGAGI. The chain's CDR3 is CASSYLGGARASPLHF. CDR3 in DNA: TGTGCCAGCAGTTACTTAGGGGGGGCCCGGGCATCACCCCTCCACTTT.

CDR3: CASSLRLAGALYEQYF. Written as DNA, the CDR3 is TGTGCCAGCAGCTTAAGACTAGCGGGAGCCCTATACGAGCAGTACTTC. This rearrangement joins TRBV11-2 to TRBJ2-7; 12 bases are a match to TRBD2. The CDR3 extends over 16 amino acids. V lost 2 bases, J lost 4 bases, and 6 bases stayed unmatched. Germline loops: CDR1 SGHAT, CDR2 FQNNGV.